A selection of T cell receptor beta chains follows, all from one sample in a study of post-analysis software for immune sequencing data. TCRdb called the PCR reads again in MiXCR, with one record for every CDR3 protein. The data contain around 190,000 distinct CDR3 sequences, 29% of them seen just once; the ten biggest clones take up roughly 3.4%. Sequencing was done on a sample of blood. The receptors derive from a girl under 18 with multiple sclerosis. CDR3s include the opening cysteine and the closing phenylalanine or tryptophan. Each record gives: CDR3 length, V gene, CDR3 protein.

16 | TRBV2 | CASTESGLWGNQPQHF
13 | TRBV20-1 | CSVGRGRSYEQYF
16 | TRBV20-1 | CSARIRDRVTTDTQYF
16 | TRBV20-1 | CSAFRTGETTAYEQYF
16 | TRBV4-2 | CASSQAPGVFGGGYTF
15 | TRBV12-3/TRBV12-4 | CASSLGRGGNEKLFF
16 | TRBV18 | CASSPIPTSFQETQYF
14 | TRBV20-1 | CSARSRGLDEKLFF
14 | TRBV18 | CASSPTTNTGELFF
13 | TRBV20-1 | CSARQKSSYEQYF
12 | TRBV9 | CASSVEGDEQYF
14 | TRBV29-1 | CSVASAGEHNEQFF
14 | TRBV7-2 | CASSDYRGRGTQYF
16 | TRBV7-2 | CASSLPGRSGANVLTF
14 | TRBV3-1 | CASSHRAWTGELFF
13 | TRBV7-3 | CASSFTPGYGYTF